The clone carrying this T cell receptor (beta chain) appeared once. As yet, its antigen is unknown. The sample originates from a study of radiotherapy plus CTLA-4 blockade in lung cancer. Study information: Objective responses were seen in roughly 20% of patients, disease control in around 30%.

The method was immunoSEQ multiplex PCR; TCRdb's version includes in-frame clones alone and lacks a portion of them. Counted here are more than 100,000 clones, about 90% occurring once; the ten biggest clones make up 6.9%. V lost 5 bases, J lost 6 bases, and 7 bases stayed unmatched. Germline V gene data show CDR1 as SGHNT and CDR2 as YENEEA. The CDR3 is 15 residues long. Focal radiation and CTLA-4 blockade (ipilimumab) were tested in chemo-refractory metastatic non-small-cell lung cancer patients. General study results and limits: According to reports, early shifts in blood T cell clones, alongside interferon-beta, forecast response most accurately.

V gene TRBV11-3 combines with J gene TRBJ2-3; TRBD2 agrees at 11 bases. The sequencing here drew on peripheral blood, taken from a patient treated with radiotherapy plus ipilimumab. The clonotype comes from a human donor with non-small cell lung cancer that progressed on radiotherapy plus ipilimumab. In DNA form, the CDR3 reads TGTGCCAGCAGCGAAACTAGCGGGAGTATGGATACGCAGTATTTT. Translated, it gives CASSETSGSMDTQYF.